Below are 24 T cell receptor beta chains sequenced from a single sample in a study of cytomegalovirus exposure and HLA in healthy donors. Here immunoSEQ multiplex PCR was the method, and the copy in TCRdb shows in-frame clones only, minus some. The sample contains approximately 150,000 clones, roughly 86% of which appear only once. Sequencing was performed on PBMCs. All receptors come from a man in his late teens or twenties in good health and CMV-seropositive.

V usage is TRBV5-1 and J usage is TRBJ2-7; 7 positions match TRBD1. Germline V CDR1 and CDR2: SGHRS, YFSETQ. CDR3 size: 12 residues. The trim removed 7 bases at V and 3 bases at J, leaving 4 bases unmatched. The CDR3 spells CASQGDGYEQYF. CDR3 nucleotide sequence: TGCGCCAGCCAGGGGGACGGCTACGAGCAGTACTTC.

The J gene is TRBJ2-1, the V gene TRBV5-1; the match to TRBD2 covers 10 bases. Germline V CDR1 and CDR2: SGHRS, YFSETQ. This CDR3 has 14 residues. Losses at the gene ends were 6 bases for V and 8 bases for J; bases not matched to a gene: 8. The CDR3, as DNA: TGCGCCAGCACTAGCGGGGGCCCGGGCGATGAGCAGTTCTTC. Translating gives CASTSGGPGDEQFF.

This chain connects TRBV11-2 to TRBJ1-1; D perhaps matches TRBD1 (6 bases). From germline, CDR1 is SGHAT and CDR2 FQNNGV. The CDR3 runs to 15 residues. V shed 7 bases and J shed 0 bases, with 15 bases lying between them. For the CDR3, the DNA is TGTGCCAGCAACTTGGACAGCCTTATGAACACTGAAGCTTTCTTT. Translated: CASNLDSLMNTEAFF.

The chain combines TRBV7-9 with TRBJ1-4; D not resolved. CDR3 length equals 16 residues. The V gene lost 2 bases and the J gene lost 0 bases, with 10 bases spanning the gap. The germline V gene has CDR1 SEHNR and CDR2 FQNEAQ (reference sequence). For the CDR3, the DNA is TGTGCCAGCAGCTTACAGTCTGCCTCAACTAATGAAAAACTGTTTTTT. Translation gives CASSLQSASTNEKLFF. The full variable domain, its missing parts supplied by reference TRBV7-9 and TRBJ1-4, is DTGVSQNPRHKITKRGQNVTFRCDPISEHNRLYWYRQTLGQGPEFLTYFQNEAQLEKSRLLSDRFSAERPKGSFSTLEIQRTEQGDSAMYLCASSLQSASTNEKLFFGSGTQLSVL.

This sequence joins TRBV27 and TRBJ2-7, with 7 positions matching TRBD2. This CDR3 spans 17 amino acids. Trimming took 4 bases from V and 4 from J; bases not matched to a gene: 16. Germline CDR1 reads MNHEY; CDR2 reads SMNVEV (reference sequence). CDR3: CASSSPRGGRGVYEQYF. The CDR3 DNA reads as TGTGCCAGCAGTTCCCCGCGAGGCGGGAGAGGGGTTTACGAGCAGTACTTC.

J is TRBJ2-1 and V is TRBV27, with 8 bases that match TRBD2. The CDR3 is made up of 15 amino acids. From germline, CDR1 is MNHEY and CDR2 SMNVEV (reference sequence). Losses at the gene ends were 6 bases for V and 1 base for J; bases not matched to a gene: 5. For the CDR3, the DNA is TGTGCCAGCAGCCTTAGCGGGAATTCCTACAATGAGCAGTTCTTC. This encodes CASSLSGNSYNEQFF.

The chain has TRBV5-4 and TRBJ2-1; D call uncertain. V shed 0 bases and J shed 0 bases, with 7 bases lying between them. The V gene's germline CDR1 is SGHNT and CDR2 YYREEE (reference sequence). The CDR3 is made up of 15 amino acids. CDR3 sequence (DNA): TGTGCCAGCAGCTTGGGACTCCGCTCCTACAATGAGCAGTTCTTC. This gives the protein CASSLGLRSYNEQFF. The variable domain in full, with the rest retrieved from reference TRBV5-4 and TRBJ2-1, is ETGVTQSPTHLIKTRGQQVTLRCSSQSGHNTVSWYQQALGQGPQFIFQYYREEENGRGNFPPRFSGLQFPNYSSELNVNALELDDSALYLCASSLGLRSYNEQFFGPGTRLTVL.

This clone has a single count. CDR3 coding DNA: TGTGCCAGTAGTCGACGTCTCGAGGGTAGCAATCAGCCCCAGCATTTT. Amino acid sequence: CASSRRLEGSNQPQHF. V is TRBV19 and J is TRBJ1-5; D is uncertain. V lost 5 bases to trimming and J lost 0 bases, with 14 bases between them. This CDR3 spans 16 amino acids. Germline V gene sequence: CDR1 LNHDA, CDR2 SQIVND (reference sequence). Supplemented by reference TRBV19 and TRBJ1-5, the full variable domain reads DGGITQSPKYLFRKEGQNVTLSCEQNLNHDAMYWYRQDPGQGLRLIYYSQIVNDFQKGDIAEGYSVSREKKESFPLTVTSAQKNPTAFYLCASSRRLEGSNQPQHFGDGTRLSIL.

CDR3 sequence: CAIGEEGTNEKLFF. The DNA for the CDR3 is TGTGCCATCGGGGAGGAGGGGACTAATGAAAAACTGTTTTTT. This sequence joins TRBV6-1 and TRBJ1-4; D perhaps matches TRBD1 (5 bases). The CDR3 is 14 residues long. Trimming removed 10 bases from V and 2 bases from J, with 14 bases in between. Germline loops: CDR1 MNHNS, CDR2 SASEGT.

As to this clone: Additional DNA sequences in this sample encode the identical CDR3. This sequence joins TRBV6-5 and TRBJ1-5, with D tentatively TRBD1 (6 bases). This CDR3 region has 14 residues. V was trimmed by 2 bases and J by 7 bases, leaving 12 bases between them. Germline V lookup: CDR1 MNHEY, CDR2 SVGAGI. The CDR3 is CASSYRDNGQPQHF. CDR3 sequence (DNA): TGTGCCAGCAGTTACCGGGACAATGGCCAGCCCCAGCATTTT.

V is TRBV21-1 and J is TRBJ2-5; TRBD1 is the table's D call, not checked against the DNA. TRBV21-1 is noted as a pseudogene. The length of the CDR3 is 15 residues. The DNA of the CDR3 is TGTGCCAGCAGCCTGGGCAGGGGCCCCCAAGAGACCCAGTACTTC. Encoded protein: CASSLGRGPQETQYF.

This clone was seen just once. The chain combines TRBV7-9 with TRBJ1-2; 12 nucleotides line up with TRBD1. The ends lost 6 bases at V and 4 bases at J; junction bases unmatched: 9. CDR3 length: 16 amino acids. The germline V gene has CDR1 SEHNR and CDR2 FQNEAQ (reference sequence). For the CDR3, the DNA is TGTGCCAGCAGACCCGGGACAGGGGGCTCTCGCTATGGCTACACCTTC. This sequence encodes CASRPGTGGSRYGYTF.

The DNA for the CDR3 is TGTGCCAGCAGCTGGACACAGGTGATAAACACTGAAGCTTTCTTT. It encodes CASSWTQVINTEAFF. The chain combines TRBV5-6 with TRBJ1-1, with TRBD1 as a possible D gene (5 bases). The ends were cut back, 3 bases at V and 2 bases at J, with 14 bases in the middle. The germline V gene encodes CDR1 SGHDT and CDR2 YYEEEE. The CDR3 is made up of 15 amino acids.

For the CDR3, the DNA is TGTGCCAGCAGTTTGATTGGGCAGGCAGCCGACAATGAGCAGTTCTTC. It specifies CASSLIGQAADNEQFF. The chain recombines TRBV6-5 with TRBJ2-1; no firm D call. V was pared by 4 bases and J by 5 bases, with 18 bases between. This CDR3 has 16 amino acids. CDR1 and CDR2 (germline): MNHEY, SVGAGI.

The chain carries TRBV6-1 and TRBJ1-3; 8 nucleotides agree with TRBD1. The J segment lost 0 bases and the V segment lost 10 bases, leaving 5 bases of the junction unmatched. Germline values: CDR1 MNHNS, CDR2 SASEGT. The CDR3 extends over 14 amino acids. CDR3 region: CATTTGGSGNTIYF. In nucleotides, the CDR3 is TGTGCCACCACTACAGGGGGCTCTGGAAACACCATATATTTT.

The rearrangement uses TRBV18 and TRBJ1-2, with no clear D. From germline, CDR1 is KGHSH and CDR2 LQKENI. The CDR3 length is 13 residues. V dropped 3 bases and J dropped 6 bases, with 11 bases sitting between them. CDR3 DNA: TGTGCCAGCTCACCTCAACCGGGGAATGGCTACACCTTC. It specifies CASSPQPGNGYTF.

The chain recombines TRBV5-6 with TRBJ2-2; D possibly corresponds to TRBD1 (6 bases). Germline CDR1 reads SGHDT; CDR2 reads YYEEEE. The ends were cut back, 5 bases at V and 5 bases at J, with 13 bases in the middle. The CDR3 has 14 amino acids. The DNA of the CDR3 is TGTGCCAGCAGATCGAGGGGACAAACCGGGGAGCTGTTTTTT. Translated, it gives CASRSRGQTGELFF.

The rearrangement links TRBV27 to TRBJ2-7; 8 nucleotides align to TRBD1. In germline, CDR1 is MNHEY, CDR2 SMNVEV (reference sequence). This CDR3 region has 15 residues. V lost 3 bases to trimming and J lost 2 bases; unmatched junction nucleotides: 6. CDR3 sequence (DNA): TGTGCCAGCAGTTTTTCCGGGACAGGACCCTACGAGCAGTACTTC. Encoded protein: CASSFSGTGPYEQYF.

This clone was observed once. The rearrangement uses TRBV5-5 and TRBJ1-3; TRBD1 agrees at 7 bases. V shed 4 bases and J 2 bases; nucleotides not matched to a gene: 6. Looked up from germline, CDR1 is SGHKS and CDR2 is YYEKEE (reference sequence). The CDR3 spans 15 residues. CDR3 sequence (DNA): TGTGCCAGCAGCCCCCGACAGGGAACTGGAAACACCATATATTTT. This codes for CASSPRQGTGNTIYF. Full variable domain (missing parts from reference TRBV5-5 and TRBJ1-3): DAGVTQSPTHLIKTRGQQVTLRCSPISGHKSVSWYQQVLGQGPQFIFQYYEKEERGRGNFPDRFSARQFPNYSSELNVNALLLGDSALYLCASSPRQGTGNTIYFGEGSWLTVV.

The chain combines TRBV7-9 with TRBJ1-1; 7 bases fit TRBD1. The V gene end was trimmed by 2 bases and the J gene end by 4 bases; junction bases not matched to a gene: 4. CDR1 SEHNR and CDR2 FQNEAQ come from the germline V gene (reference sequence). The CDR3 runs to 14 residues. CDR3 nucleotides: TGTGCCAGCAGCTTACCCAGGGGGAGCACTGAAGCTTTCTTT. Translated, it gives CASSLPRGSTEAFF.

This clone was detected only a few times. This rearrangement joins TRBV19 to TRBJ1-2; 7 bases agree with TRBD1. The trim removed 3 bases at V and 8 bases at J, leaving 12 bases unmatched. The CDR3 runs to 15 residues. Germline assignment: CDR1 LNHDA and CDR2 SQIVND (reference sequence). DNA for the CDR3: TGTGCCAGTAGTATGGGACAGCCTCTATCGGGAGGCTACACCTTC. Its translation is CASSMGQPLSGGYTF.

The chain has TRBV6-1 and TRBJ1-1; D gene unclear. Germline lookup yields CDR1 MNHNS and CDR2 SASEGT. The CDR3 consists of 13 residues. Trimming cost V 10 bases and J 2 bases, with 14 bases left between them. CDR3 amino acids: CATTQTVNTEAFF. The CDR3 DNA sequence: TGTGCCACCACCCAGACTGTAAACACTGAAGCTTTCTTT.

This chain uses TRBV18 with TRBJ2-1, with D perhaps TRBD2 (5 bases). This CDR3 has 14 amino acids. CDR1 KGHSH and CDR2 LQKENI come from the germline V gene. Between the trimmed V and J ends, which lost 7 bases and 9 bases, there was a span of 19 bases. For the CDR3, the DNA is TGTGCCAGCTTCCCTGCGGGTACTTCGGGTGAGCAGTTCTTC. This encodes CASFPAGTSGEQFF.

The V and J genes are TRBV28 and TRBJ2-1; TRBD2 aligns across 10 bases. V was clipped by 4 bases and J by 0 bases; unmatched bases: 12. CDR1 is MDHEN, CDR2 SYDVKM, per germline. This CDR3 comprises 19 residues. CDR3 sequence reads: CASSSTLYSGRNSYNEQFF. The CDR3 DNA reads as TGTGCCAGCAGTTCTACCCTTTATAGCGGGAGGAACTCCTACAATGAGCAGTTCTTC.